The 2 T cell receptor beta chains given below trace back to one sample, sequenced in a study of T-cell reconstitution after alpha-beta-depleted transplantation in children. Library preparation (for TCRbeta) was performed with unique molecular identifiers. TCRdb reprocessed the PCR reads via MiXCR and lists one record per CDR3 protein. The table includes approximately 230,000 distinct CDR3 sequences, roughly a quarter detected once. Here the sequenced sample was PBMCs, mostly from graft donor cells, taken 360 days after TCRalphabeta/CD19-depleted stem cell transplant. Every receptor here comes from a female patient aged 2-10 years who had a stem cell transplant for congenital amegakaryocytic thrombocytopenia, so the T cells may come from the graft donor.

The chain combines TRBV3-1 with TRBJ2-7, with D uncertain. CDR1 and CDR2 (germline): LGHDT, YNNKEL (reference sequence). The CDR3 is made up of 12 amino acids. V lost 3 bases and J 3 bases, leaving 6 bases between the germline ends. CDR3 nucleotides: TGTGCCAGCAGCCATTTTTTCTACGAGCAGTACTTC. Protein: CASSHFFYEQYF.

In this sample, this clonotype turned up a few times. J is TRBJ1-1 and V is TRBV12-3 or TRBV12-4; D is undetermined. Trimming left V 5 bases short and J 4 bases short, with 17 bases between. This CDR3 is 15 amino acids long. The CDR3 DNA is TGTGCCAGCAGTCTCCCCGGGATGGTGGGCACTGAAGCTTTCTTT. It translates to CASSLPGMVGTEAFF.